These T cell receptor beta chains were read from a single sample in a study of cytomegalovirus exposure and HLA in healthy donors. The protocol was immunoSEQ multiplex PCR, while the TCRdb copy is restricted to in-frame clones and leaves out a portion. The sample contains approximately 160,000 clones, roughly four fifths of which appear only once. The sample taken for sequencing was PBMCs. All receptors derive from a female donor in good health and CMV-seronegative. Both conserved end residues are part of each CDR3. Each record gives: V gene, CDR3 length, clone size, D gene, J gene, CDR3 DNA, CDR3 protein. D genes are given only for firm matches. Some rows have no size entry. The others give once, few or many, or a class for an expanded clone.

>TRBV14|15|-|TRBD2|TRBJ2-6
TGTGCCAGCAGTCCTACTAGCGGTCGGGCCAACGGCCTGACTTTC
CASSPTSGRANGLTF
>TRBV7-9|14|once|TRBD2|TRBJ2-7
TGTGCCAGCAGCCAGACTAGCGTGACTTCCGAGCAGTACTTC
CASSQTSVTSEQYF
>TRBV7-2|15|-|TRBD2|TRBJ2-1
TGTGCCAGCAGCCCCAGCGGGGGGTCCTACAATGAGCAGTTCTTC
CASSPSGGSYNEQFF
>TRBV30|14|-|TRBD1|TRBJ1-2
TGTGCCTGGAGATCAGGGGGCGCTGCCAGTGGCTACACCTTC
CAWRSGGAASGYTF
>TRBV5-6|15|-|-|TRBJ2-3
TGTGCCAGCAGCCCACCCGGGGGGCTACTTCATACGCAGTATTTT
CASSPPGGLLHTQYF
>TRBV9|18|few|TRBD1|TRBJ2-4
TGTGCCAGCAGCGTCATACAGACAGGGGGCCCTTATACTCACTGTCAGTACTTC
CASSVIQTGGPYTHCQYF
>TRBV2|16|-|TRBD2|TRBJ2-4
TGTGCCAGCAGTGAATGGGCGGGAGGGACCAAAAACATTCAGTACTTC
CASSEWAGGTKNIQYF
>TRBV5-1|15|-|TRBD1|TRBJ2-2
TGCGCCAGCAGCGAGAGGACAGGGAACACCGGGGAGCTGTTTTTT
CASSERTGNTGELFF
>TRBV19|15|-|TRBD1|TRBJ1-5
TGTGCCAGTAGTGTGGACAGGATCTCCAATCAGCCCCAGCATTTT
CASSVDRISNQPQHF
>TRBV2|14|few|-|TRBJ1-2
TGTGCCAGCAGTGCCTTGGACAGCGGTCATGGCTACACCTTC
CASSALDSGHGYTF
>TRBV19|17|few|TRBD1|TRBJ1-5
TGTGCCAGTAGTATAGATTCGGGGGACAGTAGCAATCAGCCCCAGCATTTT
CASSIDSGDSSNQPQHF
>TRBV6-5|14|-|-|TRBJ2-3
TGTGCCAGCAGTGAAGGGGGACCCACAGATACGCAGTATTTT
CASSEGGPTDTQYF
>TRBV9|15|-|-|TRBJ1-2
TGTGCCAGCAGCGTGGGTCAGGGAAGCGCCTATGGCTACACCTTC
CASSVGQGSAYGYTF
>TRBV2|17|-|-|TRBJ2-1
TGTGCCAGCAGTCCTACCGCCCTAGCGTTCTCCTACAATGAGCAGTTCTTC
CASSPTALAFSYNEQFF
>TRBV6-4|14|-|-|TRBJ2-3
TGTGCCAGCAGTGACTCAGCGGATTCAGATACGCAGTATTTT
CASSDSADSDTQYF
>TRBV5-1|14|-|TRBD2|TRBJ2-5
TGCGCCAGCAACACACGGGGGGGCCAAGAGACCCAGTACTTC
CASNTRGGQETQYF
>TRBV7-2|13|few|-|TRBJ1-2
TGTGCCAGCAGCTCCTACGGAGGTTATGGCTACACCTTC
CASSSYGGYGYTF
>TRBV5-1|14|-|TRBD1|TRBJ2-7
TGCGCCAGCAGCTCAGTACAGGGGGCAGGGGAGCAGTACTTC
CASSSVQGAGEQYF